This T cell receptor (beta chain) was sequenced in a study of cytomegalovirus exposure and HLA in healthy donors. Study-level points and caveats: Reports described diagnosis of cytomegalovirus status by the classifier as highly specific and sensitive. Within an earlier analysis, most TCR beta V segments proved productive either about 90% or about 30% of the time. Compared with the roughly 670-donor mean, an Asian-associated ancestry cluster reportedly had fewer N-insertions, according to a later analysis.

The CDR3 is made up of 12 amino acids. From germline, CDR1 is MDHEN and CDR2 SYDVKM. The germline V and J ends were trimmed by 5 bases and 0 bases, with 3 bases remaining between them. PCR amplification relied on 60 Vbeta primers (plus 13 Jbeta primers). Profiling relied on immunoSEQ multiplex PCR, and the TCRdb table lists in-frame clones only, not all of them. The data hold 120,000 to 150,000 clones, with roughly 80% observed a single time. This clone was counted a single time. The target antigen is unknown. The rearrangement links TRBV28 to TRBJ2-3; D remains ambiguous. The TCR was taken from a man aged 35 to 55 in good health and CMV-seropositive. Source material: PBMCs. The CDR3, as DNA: TGTGCCAGCAGTACTAGCACAGATACGCAGTATTTT. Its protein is CASSTSTDTQYF.